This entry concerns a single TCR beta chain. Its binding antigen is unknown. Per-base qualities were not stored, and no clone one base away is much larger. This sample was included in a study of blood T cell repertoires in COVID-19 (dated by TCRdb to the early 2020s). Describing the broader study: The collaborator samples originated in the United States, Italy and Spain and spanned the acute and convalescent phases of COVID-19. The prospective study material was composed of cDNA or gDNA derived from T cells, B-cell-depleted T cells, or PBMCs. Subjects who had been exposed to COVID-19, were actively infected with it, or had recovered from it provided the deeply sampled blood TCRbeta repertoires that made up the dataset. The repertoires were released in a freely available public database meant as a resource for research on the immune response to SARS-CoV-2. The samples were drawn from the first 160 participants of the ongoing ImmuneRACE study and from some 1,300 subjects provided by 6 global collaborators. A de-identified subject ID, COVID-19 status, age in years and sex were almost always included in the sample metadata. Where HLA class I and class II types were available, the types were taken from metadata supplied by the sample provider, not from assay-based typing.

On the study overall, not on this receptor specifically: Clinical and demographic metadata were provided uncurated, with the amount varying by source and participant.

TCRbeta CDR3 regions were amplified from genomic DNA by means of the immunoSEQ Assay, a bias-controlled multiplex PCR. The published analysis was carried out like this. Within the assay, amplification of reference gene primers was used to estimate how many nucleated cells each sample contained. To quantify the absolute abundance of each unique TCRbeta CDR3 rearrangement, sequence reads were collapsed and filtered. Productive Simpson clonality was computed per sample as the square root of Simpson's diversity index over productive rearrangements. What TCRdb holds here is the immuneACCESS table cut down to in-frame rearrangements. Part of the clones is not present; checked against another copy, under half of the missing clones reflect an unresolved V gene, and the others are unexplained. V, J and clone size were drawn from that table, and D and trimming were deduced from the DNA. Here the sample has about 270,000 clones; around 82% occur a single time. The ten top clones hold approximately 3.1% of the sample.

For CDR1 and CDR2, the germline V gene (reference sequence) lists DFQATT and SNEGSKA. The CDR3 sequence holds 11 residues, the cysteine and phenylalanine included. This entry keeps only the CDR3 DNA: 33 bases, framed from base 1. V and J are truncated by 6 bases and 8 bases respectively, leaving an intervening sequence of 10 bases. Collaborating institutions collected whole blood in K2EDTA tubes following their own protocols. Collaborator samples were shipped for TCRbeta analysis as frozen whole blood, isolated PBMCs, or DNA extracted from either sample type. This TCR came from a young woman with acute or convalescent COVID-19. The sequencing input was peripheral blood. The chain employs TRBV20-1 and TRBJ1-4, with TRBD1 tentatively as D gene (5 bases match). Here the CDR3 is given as CSATPGEKLFF. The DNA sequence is TGCAGTGCCACCCCAGGGGAAAAACTGTTTTTT.